These T cell receptor beta chains were read from a single sample in a study of human CD8 memory T cell subsets. TCRdb derives one entry per CDR3 protein from the 5' RACE reads, leaving out DNA. The sample table sets out 9,500 to 12,000 distinct CDR3 sequences. Sequencing was carried out using CD8+ T cells from PBMCs. These receptors were obtained from a human donor in good health. Each CDR3 is given with its conserved first and last residue. Clone size is not always given. Where it is, it says once, few, many or a class for expanded clones.

J gene | CDR3 length | V gene | clone size | CDR3 protein
TRBJ2-3 | 14 | TRBV9 | . | CASSGTDSTDTQYF
TRBJ2-1 | 14 | TRBV7-6 | . | CASSLASGPNEQFF
TRBJ2-7 | 14 | TRBV29-1 | medium-sized | CSASDRAVGYEQYF
TRBJ2-7 | 14 | TRBV13 | . | CASSSSGQLYEQYF
TRBJ2-7 | 16 | TRBV20-1 | . | CSARDYSSGGFYEQYF
TRBJ1-1 | 12 | TRBV7-8 | . | CASTKEGSEAFF
TRBJ2-3 | 13 | TRBV15 | . | CATSGGVSDTQYF
TRBJ2-7 | 13 | TRBV28 | . | CASMWRGAYEQYF
TRBJ2-1 | 14 | TRBV5-1 | medium-sized | CASSLASEYNEQFF
TRBJ2-2 | 15 | TRBV5-5 | . | CASSPDRANTGELFF
TRBJ2-3 | 16 | TRBV7-2 | . | CASRALTGAITDTQYF
TRBJ2-5 | 14 | TRBV28 | . | CATTSDIGSETQYF
TRBJ2-1 | 13 | TRBV7-9 | . | CATSGLDYNEQFF
TRBJ2-7 | 12 | TRBV7-9 | . | CASSHGGNEQYF
TRBJ1-5 | 14 | TRBV6-2/TRBV6-3 | . | CASSPRVGYQPQHF
TRBJ2-1 | 15 | TRBV7-8 | medium-sized | CASSLGQGAYNEQFF
TRBJ1-2 | 14 | TRBV12-3/TRBV12-4 | . | CASDRAGGNYGYTF
TRBJ2-3 | 12 | TRBV28 | . | CASSPAWDTQYF
TRBJ1-1 | 14 | TRBV10-2 | medium-sized | CASREKKMNTEAFF
TRBJ1-1 | 13 | TRBV20-1 | . | CSARDRLNTEAFF
TRBJ1-1 | 11 | TRBV5-5 | . | CASSSYTEAFF
TRBJ1-4 | 13 | TRBV29-1 | . | CSTGEGQGEKLFF
TRBJ2-2 | 15 | TRBV7-9 | . | CASSPHYQNTGELFF
TRBJ2-1 | 13 | TRBV6-5 | . | CASSSSSYNEQFF
TRBJ2-1 | 15 | TRBV27 | medium-sized | CASSLRSNNRNEQFF
TRBJ1-2 | 13 | TRBV27 | . | CASSLSRTSGYTF